This T cell receptor beta chain is from a study of blood T cells in healthy people across ages. Germline loops: CDR1 SGHRS, CDR2 YFSETQ. The CDR3 spans 12 residues. This clonotype was detected only a few times. Antigen: not known. Next came a second PCR, run for roughly 6 to 11 cycles, which used a sample-barcoded 5' primer along with a J-beta primer mix. TCRdb recomputed calls from the 5' RACE reads with MiXCR, one row per CDR3 protein. Among under 800,000 distinct CDR3 sequences listed, approximately 43% were seen once. Points from the study as a whole: Investigators treated diversity estimates from one million T cells as underestimates. Per million T cells, TCR beta diversity dropped about linearly as age rose.

This sequence originates from a woman between 55 and 75 years old in good health. The chain links TRBV5-1 to TRBJ2-1; D not resolved. Gene TRBJ2-7 matches the end of the DNA better, so the J call may be wrong. Sequenced input: blood. CDR3 coding DNA: TGCGCCAGCAGCTTGATCGGTAATGAGCAGTACTTC. Amino acids: CASSLIGNEQYF.